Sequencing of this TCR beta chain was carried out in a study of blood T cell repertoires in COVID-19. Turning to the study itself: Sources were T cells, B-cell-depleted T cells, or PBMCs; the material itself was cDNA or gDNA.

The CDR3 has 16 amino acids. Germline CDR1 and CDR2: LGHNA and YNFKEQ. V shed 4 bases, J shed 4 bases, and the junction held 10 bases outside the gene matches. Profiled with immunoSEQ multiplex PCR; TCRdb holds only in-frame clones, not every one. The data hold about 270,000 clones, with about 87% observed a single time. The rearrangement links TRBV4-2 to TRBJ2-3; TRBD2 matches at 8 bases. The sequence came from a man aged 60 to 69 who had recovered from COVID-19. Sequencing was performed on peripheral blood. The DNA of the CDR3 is TGTGCCAGCAGCCGGCAAACGGGGGGGCCGTCAGATACGCAGTATTTT. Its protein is CASSRQTGGPSDTQYF.